Listed here are 32 T cell receptor beta chains from one sample, sequenced in a study of response to subunit inactivated influenza vaccine (dated by TCRdb to the late 2010s). Library method: RT-PCR. Sequencing was carried out with an Illumina HiSeq 2500. The public reads were reprocessed in TCRdb via fastp at Q25 and MiXCR, keeping in-frame beta chains. A single entry per CDR3 protein holds the most common genes and DNA from its merged rows. Across this sample there are about 500,000 distinct CDR3 sequences, with 7.2% seen only once. The ten largest clones represent approximately 14% of the sample. The sample here was PBMCs from blood, taken 23 months after vaccination. The source of these receptors is a man aged 50 to 75 who received an inactivated influenza vaccine. Donor details come from another sample of the same person, matched by shared clones.

This clonotype was seen repeatedly, ten times or more. The chain employs TRBV15 and TRBJ2-4, with 8 bases identical to TRBD1. The trim removed 3 bases at V and 5 bases at J, leaving 9 bases unmatched. In germline, CDR1 is LNHNV, CDR2 YYDKDF (reference sequence). The CDR3 extends over 16 amino acids. The CDR3 DNA reads TGTGCCACCAGCAGGCCCCGAGGGACAGGAGAAAACATTCAGTACTTC. As protein: CATSRPRGTGENIQYF.

A few counts support this clonotype. The V call is TRBV7-9, the J call TRBJ1-5; tentative D call: TRBD1 (5 bases). V lost 5 bases and J 2 bases, leaving 10 bases between the germline ends. The length of the CDR3 is 14 residues. Germline V gene data show CDR1 as SEHNR and CDR2 as FQNEAQ (reference sequence). Here the CDR3 reads CASSPRDGNQPQHF. The CDR3 nucleotides read TGTGCCAGCAGCCCCCGGGACGGCAATCAGCCCCAGCATTTT.

The sample holds a few counts of this clonotype. The chain has TRBV6-2 or TRBV6-3 and TRBJ2-3; no reliable D call. Trimming cost V 0 bases and J 4 bases, with 14 bases left between them. This CDR3 region has 16 residues. CDR1 and CDR2 from the germline V gene are MNHEY and SVGEGT. The CDR3 DNA reads TGTGCCAGCAGTTACTCGACGACGGACCGCGCAGATACGCAGTATTTT. Residues: CASSYSTTDRADTQYF.

This clonotype has just a few counts. The V and J genes are TRBV6-5 and TRBJ2-2, with TRBD1 matching over 8 bases. The V gene's germline CDR1 is MNHEY and CDR2 SVGAGI. J gave up 1 base and V 0 bases, and 4 bases lay outside the gene matches. The CDR3 sequence is 17 residues long. CDR3 residues: CASSYSRQGLNTGELFF. In nucleotides, the CDR3 is TGTGCCAGCAGTTACTCGAGACAGGGGCTGAACACCGGGGAGCTGTTTTTT.

Note on this clonotype: A read error may produce the germline difference seen at one junction end. The chain couples TRBV12-3 or TRBV12-4 to TRBJ1-1; the D is unclear. This CDR3 comprises 14 residues. The CDR3 DNA follows: TGTGCCAGCAGGTTAGCGCAAGGGATTACTGAAGCTTTCTTT. Translated, it gives CASRLAQGITEAFF.

The V and J genes are TRBV10-3 and TRBJ2-7; no definite D call. The CDR3 consists of 14 residues. Deletions cut 6 bases from V and 0 bases from J, with 12 bases between. The germline V gene has CDR1 ENHRY and CDR2 SYGVKD. The CDR3 region is CAIRLLGSSYEQYF. In DNA form, the CDR3 reads TGTGCCATCAGGTTGCTGGGAAGCTCCTACGAGCAGTACTTC.

Many counts were recorded for this clonotype. V and J are TRBV20-1 and TRBJ2-3; a possible D gene is TRBD2 (6 bases). Trimming shortened V by 2 bases and J by 4 bases, and 16 bases separated the two germline ends. The germline V gene encodes CDR1 DFQATT and CDR2 SNEGSKA (reference sequence). The CDR3 contains 15 residues. This chain's CDR3 is CSARNLGSGSDTQYF. CDR3 bases: TGCAGTGCTAGAAACCTCGGTAGCGGCTCAGATACGCAGTATTTT.

This clonotype appeared a few times. This rearrangement joins TRBV19 to TRBJ2-5, with 11 positions matching TRBD1. V was pared by 5 bases and J by 4 bases, with 6 bases of the junction left unmatched. Germline V lookup: CDR1 LNHDA, CDR2 SQIVND (reference sequence). This CDR3 is built from 15 residues. CDR3 sequence reads: CASSAWTGGLETQYF. The CDR3 bases are TGTGCCAGTAGTGCATGGACAGGGGGCCTAGAGACCCAGTACTTC.

This clonotype appeared a few times. The rearrangement links TRBV4-3 to TRBJ2-6; 10 nucleotides match TRBD2. The CDR3 has 17 residues. J gave up 2 bases and V 4 bases, and 5 bases lay outside the gene matches. Germline-derived CDR1 and CDR2 are LGHNA and YSLEER. The CDR3 loop reads CASSLGLADPGANVLTF. In DNA form, the CDR3 reads TGCGCCAGCAGCCTCGGACTAGCGGACCCTGGGGCCAACGTCCTGACTTTC.

This clonotype was recorded at least ten times. The V call is TRBV20-1, the J call TRBJ2-7, with D uncertain. Deletions cut 0 bases from V and 3 bases from J, with 6 bases between. The germline V gene has CDR1 DFQATT and CDR2 SNEGSKA (reference sequence). CDR3 size: 12 residues. The CDR3 here is CSARDLNYEQYF. The DNA of the CDR3 is TGCAGTGCTAGAGATCTAAACTACGAGCAGTACTTC.

The chain recombines TRBV20-1 with TRBJ1-2; tentative D call: TRBD1 (5 bases). This CDR3 spans 16 amino acids. Germline lookup yields CDR1 DFQATT and CDR2 SNEGSKA (reference sequence). With 6 bases removed from V and 0 bases from J, the gap between germline ends came to 20 bases. The CDR3 nucleotides are TGCAGTGCAACAACCCTAGTGGGGGAAGCTAACTATGGCTACACCTTC. Protein sequence: CSATTLVGEANYGYTF.

In this sample, this clonotype turned up many times. V usage is TRBV9 and J usage is TRBJ1-4, with D unresolved. Trimming took 0 bases from V and 8 from J, leaving 11 bases between them. Per germline, CDR1 SGDLS and CDR2 YYNGEE. The CDR3 has 14 amino acids. The CDR3 DNA sequence: TGTGCCAGCAGCGTAGGATCCCTGGGCGAAAAACTGTTTTTT. It encodes CASSVGSLGEKLFF.

The table lists this clonotype with a few counts. This chain links TRBV4-2 with TRBJ2-5; D perhaps matches TRBD1 (6 bases). The CDR3 length is 16 residues. Trimming shortened V by 1 base and J by 4 bases, and 16 bases separated the two germline ends. CDR1 is LGHNA, CDR2 YNFKEQ, per germline. The CDR3: CASSQVGVWGPETQYF. The CDR3 DNA is TGTGCCAGCAGCCAAGTAGGTGTCTGGGGGCCAGAGACCCAGTACTTC.

The chain is built from TRBV7-3 and TRBJ2-2; 9 bases fit TRBD1. Germline V gives CDR1 SGHTA, CDR2 FQGTGA. Trimming removed 5 bases from V and 6 bases from J; junction bases left unmatched: 7. The CDR3 consists of 15 residues. Written as DNA, the CDR3 is TGTGCCAGCAGCCCTCAGACAGGGGGGTCCGGGGAGCTGTTTTTT. Its translation is CASSPQTGGSGELFF. The full variable domain, in which reference TRBV7-3 and TRBJ2-2 provide the parts outside the CDR3, is GAGVSQTPSNKVTEKGKYVELRCDPISGHTALYWYRQSLGQGPEFLIYFQGTGAADDSGLPNDRFFAVRPEGSVSTLKIQRTERGDSAVYLCASSPQTGGSGELFFGEGSRLTVL.

This clonotype was detected ten times or more. The V call is TRBV4-1, the J call TRBJ1-3, with TRBD1 identical over 8 bases. V shed 4 bases, J shed 0 bases, and the junction held 2 bases outside the gene matches. CDR1 MGHRA and CDR2 YSYEKL come from the germline V gene. The CDR3 sequence is 15 residues long. CDR3 bases: TGCGCCAGCAGCCGGGACAGGAACTCTGGAAACACCATATATTTT. Translating gives CASSRDRNSGNTIYF.

There are a few counts of this clonotype. The chain employs TRBV6-1 and TRBJ2-3; TRBD1 might be the D (6 bases). The CDR3 runs to 14 residues. Germline CDR1 reads MNHNS; CDR2 reads SASEGT. V was clipped by 6 bases and J by 4 bases, with 14 bases between them. As DNA, the CDR3 is TGTGCCAGCAGCCTCTTACAGGGTGCAGATACGCAGTATTTT. This translates into CASSLLQGADTQYF.

This clonotype was recorded a few times. J is TRBJ1-6 and V is TRBV11-2; unclear D gene. Germline CDR1 and CDR2: SGHAT and FQNNGV. The CDR3 extends over 18 amino acids. The V end lost 1 base, the J end lost 8 bases, and 21 bases lay between the germline ends. CDR3 sequence reads: CASSLGFHSGVGDSPLHF. In nucleotides, the CDR3 is TGTGCCAGCAGCTTAGGTTTTCATAGCGGGGTTGGTGATTCACCCCTCCACTTT.

This clonotype came up a few times. The chain carries TRBV7-9 and TRBJ1-6; 9 bases fit TRBD1. V lost 5 bases to trimming and J lost 6 bases; unmatched junction nucleotides: 5. The CDR3 contains 15 residues. From germline, CDR1 is SEHNR and CDR2 FQNEAQ (reference sequence). The CDR3 here is CASSASGQGNSPLHF. CDR3 bases: TGTGCCAGCAGCGCCTCGGGACAGGGTAATTCACCCCTCCACTTT.

This clonotype was observed a handful of times. The chain joins TRBV4-3 to TRBJ2-1; 9 bases are shared with TRBD1. The CDR3 covers 17 residues. In germline, CDR1 is LGHNA, CDR2 YSLEER. Trimming cost V 0 bases and J 7 bases; bases outside gene matches: 10. CDR3 sequence: CASSQDNRDRALNEQFF. The CDR3 nucleotides are TGCGCCAGCAGCCAAGATAACCGGGACAGGGCCCTAAATGAGCAGTTCTTC.

This clonotype was counted a few times. The chain uses TRBV4-3 and TRBJ1-2, with 9 bases matching TRBD1. Losses at the gene ends were 1 base for V and 6 bases for J; bases not matched to a gene: 6. CDR1 LGHNA and CDR2 YSLEER come from the germline V gene. CDR3 length: 15 residues. CDR3: CASSQGDRDPNGYTF. The CDR3 DNA sequence: TGCGCCAGCAGCCAAGGGGACAGGGACCCGAATGGCTACACCTTC.

This chain links TRBV29-1 with TRBJ2-3; no reliable D call. Trimming took off 7 bases at V and 2 bases at J, with 22 bases between the two ends. CDR1 is SQVTM, CDR2 ANQGSEA, per germline. There are 16 residues in the CDR3. The CDR3 DNA is TGCAGCGCCAACCCCCGGGCCACGATCTACACAGATACGCAGTATTTT. Protein: CSANPRATIYTDTQYF.

This clonotype has a handful of counts. This chain joins TRBV7-2 and TRBJ1-2; 8 bases align to TRBD1. The CDR3 spans 13 residues. V shed 3 bases, J shed 7 bases, and the junction held 4 bases outside the gene matches. Germline CDR1 is SGHTA and CDR2 is FQGNSA. Here the CDR3 DNA reads TGTGCCAGCAGCTTCGGGACAGGCGGTGGCTACACCTTC. This translates into CASSFGTGGGYTF.

This clonotype has only a few counts. The gene calls are TRBV4-2 and TRBJ2-7; D not certain. CDR1 is LGHNA and CDR2 is YNFKEQ in the germline V gene. Trimming pared 4 bases from V and 1 base from J, leaving 26 bases between. The CDR3 loop spans 19 amino acids. DNA of the CDR3: TGTGCCAGCAGCCCGAGGTTGGCAAGAACGCAGCCACCATCCTACGAGCAGTACTTC. Residues: CASSPRLARTQPPSYEQYF.

This clonotype was detected many times. The genes are TRBV2 and TRBJ2-1, with TRBD1 identical over 7 bases. Losses at the gene ends were 2 bases for V and 3 bases for J; bases not matched to a gene: 10. The CDR3 extends over 17 amino acids. In germline, CDR1 is SNHLY, CDR2 FYNNEI. CDR3 sequence: CASSESLGQSIYNEQFF. As DNA, the CDR3 is TGTGCCAGCAGTGAAAGTCTGGGACAGTCCATCTACAATGAGCAGTTCTTC. Together with reference TRBV2 and TRBJ2-1, the CDR3 gives the full variable domain: EPEVTQTPSHQVTQMGQEVILRCVPISNHLYFYWYRQILGQKVEFLVSFYNNEISEKSEIFDDQFSVERPDGSNFTLKIRSTKLEDSAMYFCASSESLGQSIYNEQFFGPGTRLTVL.

The chain recombines TRBV6-4 with TRBJ2-1; possibly TRBD1 or TRBD2 for D (6 bases each). Trimming removed 4 bases from V and 7 bases from J, with 17 bases in between. CDR1 and CDR2 from the germline V gene are MRHNA and SNTAGT. The CDR3 has 15 residues. The CDR3 region has the DNA TGTGCCAGCAGTGTACTAGGAGGGGGTATAAATGAGCAGTTCTTC. Residues: CASSVLGGGINEQFF.

The sample holds a few counts of this clonotype. The genes are TRBV20-1 and TRBJ1-1; D might be TRBD1 (5 bases). This CDR3 region has 14 residues. Germline V gives CDR1 DFQATT, CDR2 SNEGSKA (reference sequence). Trimming left V 0 bases short and J 1 base short, with 9 bases between. DNA for the CDR3: TGCAGTGCTAGAGATAGGGGTACGAACACTGAAGCTTTCTTT. This gives the protein CSARDRGTNTEAFF.

The rearrangement uses TRBV30 and TRBJ2-7, with D hard to call. Germline lookup yields CDR1 GTSNPN and CDR2 SVGIG (reference sequence). This CDR3 comprises 14 residues. Trimming cost V 2 bases and J 0 bases, with 11 bases left between them. CDR3 in DNA: TGTGCCTGGAGTCGTGGCTTCAGCTCCTACGAGCAGTACTTC. It codes for CAWSRGFSSYEQYF.

The table lists this clonotype with a few counts. This chain links TRBV7-8 with TRBJ2-3, with 9 positions matching TRBD1. This CDR3 has 13 amino acids. V shed 6 bases, J shed 6 bases, and the junction held 4 bases outside the gene matches. Germline CDR1 SGHVS, CDR2 FQNEAQ. CDR3 DNA sequence: TGTGCCAGCAGACGACAGGGGGTGGATACGCAGTATTTT. Protein sequence: CASRRQGVDTQYF.

There are a few counts of this clonotype. The rearrangement joins TRBV6-2 or TRBV6-3 to TRBJ2-7; D unresolved. Germline V lookup: CDR1 MNHEY, CDR2 SVGEGT. Trimming left V 7 bases short and J 4 bases short, with 11 bases between. This CDR3 is built from 12 residues. CDR3 bases: TGTGCCAGCACTCGCAGCGCGTACGAGCAGTACTTC. The encoded protein is CASTRSAYEQYF.

The gene calls are TRBV18 and TRBJ2-1; tentatively, D is TRBD2 (6 bases). Trimming stripped 4 bases from V and 3 bases from J, with 16 bases between. This CDR3 has 16 residues. Germline V gene lookup returns CDR1 KGHSH and CDR2 LQKENI. The CDR3 here is CASSQLDGGDYNEQFF. The CDR3 coding sequence is TGTGCCAGCTCACAACTAGACGGGGGAGACTACAATGAGCAGTTCTTC.

Ten or more counts support this clonotype. The gene calls are TRBV12-3 or TRBV12-4 and TRBJ2-7; 11 bases map to TRBD2. The length of the CDR3 is 13 residues. The ends lost 6 bases at V and 3 bases at J; junction bases unmatched: 1. CDR3 nucleotide sequence: TGTGCCAGCAGACTAGCGGGAGTCTACGAGCAGTACTTC. Its translation: CASRLAGVYEQYF.

This chain connects TRBV19 to TRBJ2-5; TRBD1 is a possible D gene (5 bases). Per the germline V gene, CDR1 is LNHDA and CDR2 is SQIVND (reference sequence). The CDR3 loop spans 13 amino acids. V lost 5 bases and J 1 base, leaving 8 bases between the germline ends. The CDR3, as DNA: TGTGCCAGTAGTCGGACACGCCAAGAGACCCAGTACTTC. Translated, it gives CASSRTRQETQYF.